This T cell receptor beta chain was recorded in a study (dated by TCRdb to between 2015 and 2016). A note on the overall study: The study set out to test whether tumor-infiltrating Tregs in breast cancer get recruited from blood Tregs or are instead converted in situ from other CD4+ T cell subsets.

About this clonotype itself: Its specific antigen is unknown. One base away there is no much larger clone; base qualities are not given.

Full-length TCR variable regions were amplified by 5' RACE PCR using constant-region reverse primers, and then by semi-nested PCR using Nested Universal Primer A. Using the ReliaPrep RNA Cell Miniprep System, total RNA was extracted, and the SMARTer RACE 5'/3' Kit was then used to reverse transcribe the RNA into 5'RACE-ready cDNA. Multiplex adaptors were used to barcode full-length TCR alpha and beta libraries, and the barcoded libraries were sequenced on an Illumina MiSeq. The published analysis was carried out like this. For each of nine subset-tissue groups, sequencing data from the five patients were pooled, and the groups were compared by unsupervised clustering of TCR gene usage. The Morisita-Horn index was used to calculate repertoire similarity, with shared sequences weighted according to their contribution to each repertoire. The public reads were quality trimmed at Q25 with fastp and then assembled into clones with MiXCR by TCRdb, keeping productive beta chains. Rows merge per CDR3 protein into single entries with the most common DNA and genes. The V and J calls shown here were made by TCRdb, not taken from the authors' results. The sample table shows 55,000 to 70,000 distinct CDR3 sequences, and about 28% are seen once. Of the sample, roughly 3% falls within the top ten clones.

Memory CD4+ T cells were isolated as CD4+CD45RO+CD25- cells. Tregs, naive and memory CD4+ T cells from tumor, blood and ipsilateral draining lymph nodes of roughly 5 breast cancer patients underwent full-length TCR alpha and beta sequencing. Tumor tissue, along with lymph nodes from ipsilateral axillary dissection, was perfused with PBS, minced, and then digested using collagenase I and hyaluronidase. A purity exceeding 90% was confirmed by FACS for the sorted cell populations. The paper as a whole reports these results and caveats: The TCR gene usage of tumor memory CD4+ T cells clustered together with blood and lymph node memory CD4+ cells and with lymph node naive CD4+ cells. The greatest overlap of tumor-infiltrating Treg TCR alpha and beta sequences was with tumor naive CD4+ T cells, followed next by blood naive CD4+ T cells. Validation in the larger cohort was restricted to a single TCR beta V-J rearrangement rather than whole repertoires.

The material sequenced was tumor-infiltrating memory CD4+ T cells sorted from the breast tumor. The cell subset or site label corresponds to: memory CD4+ T cells, CD4+CD45RO+CD25-. The TCR sequence derives from a female donor with breast cancer.

The DNA sequence follows: TGTGCCAGCAGTGAACCCCCGGGGGGTGGAAACACCATATATTTT. Its protein product is CASSEPPGGGNTIYF. This chain is built from TRBV6-1 and TRBJ1-3; the D region possibly corresponds to TRBD1 (5 bases align). V is shortened by 2 bases, J by 3 bases, and the region joining them spans 11 bases. The CDR3 spans 15 residues, from the cysteine through the phenylalanine. The read is trimmed to its CDR3 DNA, 45 bases read in frame from base 1. The germline V gene sets CDR1 to MNHNS and CDR2 to SASEGT.